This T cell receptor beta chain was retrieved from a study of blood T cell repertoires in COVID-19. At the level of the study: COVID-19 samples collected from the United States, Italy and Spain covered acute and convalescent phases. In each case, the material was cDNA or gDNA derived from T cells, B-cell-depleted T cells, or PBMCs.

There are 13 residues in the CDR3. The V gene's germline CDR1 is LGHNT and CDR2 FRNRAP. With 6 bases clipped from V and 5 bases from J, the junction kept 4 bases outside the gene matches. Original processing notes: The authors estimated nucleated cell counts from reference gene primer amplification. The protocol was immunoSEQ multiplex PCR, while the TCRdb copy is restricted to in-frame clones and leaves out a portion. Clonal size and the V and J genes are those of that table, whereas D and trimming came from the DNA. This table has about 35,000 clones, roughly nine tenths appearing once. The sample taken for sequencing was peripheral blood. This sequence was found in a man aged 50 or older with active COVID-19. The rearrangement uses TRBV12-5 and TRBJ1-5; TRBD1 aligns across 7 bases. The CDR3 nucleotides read TGTGCTAGTGGGGGACAGTCCCATCAGCCCCAGCATTTT. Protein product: CASGGQSHQPQHF.